This TCR beta chain was sequenced during a study of blood T cell repertoires in COVID-19. The overall study: Acute-phase and convalescent COVID-19 samples originated in the United States, Italy and Spain. The analysed material was cDNA or gDNA that came from T cells, B-cell-depleted T cells, or PBMCs.

Using immunoSEQ multiplex PCR, the repertoire was profiled, and TCRdb retains in-frame clones only, with some absent. The data hold fewer than 65,000 clones, with 85% to 95% observed a single time. This clone was detected a few times. The source material was peripheral blood. This receptor was obtained from a man between 45 and 60 years old with acute or convalescent COVID-19.

CDR3 sequence: CASSQAPPQTGTEAFF. The CDR3 DNA is TGTGCCAGCAGCCAAGCACCCCCCCAAACGGGCACTGAAGCTTTCTTT. V gene TRBV3-1 (or the pseudogene TRBV3-2) combines with J gene TRBJ1-1; D is ambiguous. CDR3 length: 16 amino acids. V lost 1 base, J lost 4 bases, and 16 bases lay in between. Germline CDR1 reads LGHDT; CDR2 reads YNNKEL (reference sequence).